The clone carrying this T cell receptor beta chain was found once. The data originate from a study of blood T cell repertoires in COVID-19. In the study overall: Acute-phase and convalescent COVID-19 samples originated in the United States, Italy and Spain.

This CDR3 spans 16 amino acids. Looked up from germline, CDR1 is SEHNR and CDR2 is FQNEAQ (reference sequence). With 5 bases clipped from V and 4 bases from J, the junction kept 11 bases outside the gene matches. In the source study's methods: Cell counts per sample came from amplifying reference gene primers. Sequenced by immunoSEQ multiplex PCR; TCRdb stores in-frame clones only, minus some. For V, J and clone size, that table is used; D and trimming come from the DNA. Of fewer than 200,000 clones listed, approximately 84% were seen once; the top ten hold 22%. V usage is TRBV7-9 and J usage is TRBJ1-1, with 9 bases matching TRBD1. This receptor was taken from an elderly woman with acute or convalescent COVID-19. Source material: peripheral blood. Written as DNA, the CDR3 is TGTGCCAGCAGCCTGGGGACAGGGTCGAGCGGCACTGAAGCTTTCTTT. As protein: CASSLGTGSSGTEAFF. The full variable domain, rest sourced from reference TRBV7-9 and TRBJ1-1, is DTGVSQNPRHKITKRGQNVTFRCDPISEHNRLYWYRQTLGQGPEFLTYFQNEAQLEKSRLLSDRFSAERPKGSFSTLEIQRTEQGDSAMYLCASSLGTGSSGTEAFFGQGTRLTVV.